The clone carrying this T cell receptor (beta chain) appeared a few times. This sample is drawn from a study of blood T cell repertoires in COVID-19. Study-level information: Spain, Italy and the United States supplied samples that represented acute and convalescent COVID-19. T cells, B-cell-depleted T cells, or PBMCs provided the cDNA or gDNA that served as material.

Only in-frame clones appear in the TCRdb table, and some are missing; sequencing was by immunoSEQ multiplex PCR. The table records around 260,000 clones, around 89% of them present only once. CDR1 and CDR2 (germline): MGHRA, YSYEKL. V lost 4 bases to trimming and J lost 4 bases; unmatched junction nucleotides: 5. The CDR3 extends over 14 amino acids. This sequence originates from a man aged 25 to 45 with acute or convalescent COVID-19. Material for sequencing was peripheral blood. The chain uses TRBV4-1 and TRBJ2-7; 9 bases map to TRBD1. The CDR3 bases are TGCGCCAGCAGCCTCGGGACAGGGATTTACGAGCAGTACTTC. Translating gives CASSLGTGIYEQYF.